The source of this TCR beta chain is a study of spatial heterogeneity in lung cancer. Every molecule of TCR cDNA had its own unique molecular identifier. Each CDR3 protein gets one entry after TCRdb re-called the 5' RACE reads with MiXCR. The data show 1,300 to 1,500 distinct CDR3 sequences, around 13% seen once. This clonotype is categorized as medium-sized. Its antigen is undetermined. Whole-study findings and limits: How many expanded intratumoral alpha and beta TCRs were present tracked the tumor mutation count, which was a count of nonsynonymous mutations. Numbers of ubiquitous and regional expanded TCRs tracked ubiquitous and regional nonsynonymous mutation counts, respectively.

Time point in this sample: sample taken at primary tumor resection. No cells were sorted before sequencing. The whole RNA sequenced was extracted from tumor, nontumor lung or frozen PBMC. The CDR3 totals 12 residues. The germline V gene encodes CDR1 DFQATT and CDR2 SNEGSKA (reference sequence). Trimming shortened V by 4 bases and J by 0 bases, and 4 bases separated the two germline ends. The sequenced sample was lung tumor tissue, obtained at surgery. The sequence came from a female donor with early-stage non-small cell lung cancer. This rearrangement joins TRBV20-1 to TRBJ1-5; D ambiguous. CDR3 in DNA: TGCAGTGCTACTTCTAGCAATCAGCCCCAGCATTTT. Its translation: CSATSSNQPQHF.